The subject of this entry is one T cell receptor beta chain. Its antigen remains unknown. These data belong to a study of T cell responses to AZD1222 COVID-19 vaccine. Assay: immunoSEQ multiplex PCR; the TCRdb copy retains only in-frame clones and omits some. Here the sample spans about 92,000 clones, 86% being singletons. The junction had 16 bases not matched to a gene; V was cut back by 4 bases and J by 6 bases. CDR1 is MDHEN and CDR2 is SYDVKM in the germline V gene. This CDR3 has 17 amino acids. Study-wide points: Only a handful of AZD1222 recipients, more than five in all, had baseline seropositivity. After the peak T cell response, and only then, were repertoires sampled. The study found vaccine-associated CD4 TCRs spanning spike, dominant at 160-218 and 743-854.

The sample consisted of peripheral blood, taken on day 0 of AZD1222 vaccination. The TCR sequence derives from an adult in good health. This chain links TRBV28 with TRBJ1-2, with 8 bases identical to TRBD1. This CDR3 is CASSSRGQVWSPDGYTF. The CDR3 DNA reads TGTGCCAGCAGTTCCCGGGGACAGGTTTGGAGCCCTGATGGCTACACCTTC.